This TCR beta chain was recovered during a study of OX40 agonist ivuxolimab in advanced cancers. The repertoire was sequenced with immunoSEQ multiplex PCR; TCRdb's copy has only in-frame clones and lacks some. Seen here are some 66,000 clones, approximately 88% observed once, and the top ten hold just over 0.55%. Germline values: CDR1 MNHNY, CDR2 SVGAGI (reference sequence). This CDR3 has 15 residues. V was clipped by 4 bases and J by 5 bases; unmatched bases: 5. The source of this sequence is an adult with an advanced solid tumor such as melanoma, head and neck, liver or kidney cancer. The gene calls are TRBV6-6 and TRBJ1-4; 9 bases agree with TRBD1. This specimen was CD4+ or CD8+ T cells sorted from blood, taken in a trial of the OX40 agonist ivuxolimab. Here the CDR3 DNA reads TGTGCCAGCAGTTTACGACAGGGGGGAAATGAAAAACTGTTTTTT. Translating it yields CASSLRQGGNEKLFF.